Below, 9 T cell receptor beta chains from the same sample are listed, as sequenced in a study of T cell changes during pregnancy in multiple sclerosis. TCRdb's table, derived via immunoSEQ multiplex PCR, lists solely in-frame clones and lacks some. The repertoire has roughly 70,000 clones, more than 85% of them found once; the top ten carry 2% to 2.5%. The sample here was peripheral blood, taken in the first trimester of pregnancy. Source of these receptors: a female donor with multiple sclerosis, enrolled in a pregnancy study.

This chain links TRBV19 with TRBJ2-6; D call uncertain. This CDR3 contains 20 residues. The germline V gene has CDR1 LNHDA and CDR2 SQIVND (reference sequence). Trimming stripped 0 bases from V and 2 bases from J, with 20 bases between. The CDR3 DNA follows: TGTGCCAGTAGTATAGATCGCTCAACGGGTGGGTCTCCTGGGGCCAACGTCCTGACTTTC. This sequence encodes CASSIDRSTGGSPGANVLTF.

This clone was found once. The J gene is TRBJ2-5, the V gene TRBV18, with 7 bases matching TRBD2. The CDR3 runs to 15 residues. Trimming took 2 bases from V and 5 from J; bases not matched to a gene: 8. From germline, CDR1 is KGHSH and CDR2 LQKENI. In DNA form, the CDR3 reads TGTGCCAGCTCACCAACAGCGGGGACTTCGGAGACCCAGTACTTC. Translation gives CASSPTAGTSETQYF.

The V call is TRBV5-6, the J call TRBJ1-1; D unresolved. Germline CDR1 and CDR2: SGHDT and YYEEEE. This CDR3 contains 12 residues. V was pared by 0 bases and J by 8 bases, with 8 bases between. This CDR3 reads CASSLVATEAFF. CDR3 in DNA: TGTGCCAGCAGCTTGGTGGCGACAGAAGCTTTCTTT. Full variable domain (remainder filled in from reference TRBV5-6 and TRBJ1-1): DAGVTQSPTHLIKTRGQQVTLRCSPKSGHDTVSWYQQALGQGPQFIFQYYEEEERQRGNFPDRFSGHQFPNYSSELNVNALLLGDSALYLCASSLVATEAFFGQGTRLTVV.

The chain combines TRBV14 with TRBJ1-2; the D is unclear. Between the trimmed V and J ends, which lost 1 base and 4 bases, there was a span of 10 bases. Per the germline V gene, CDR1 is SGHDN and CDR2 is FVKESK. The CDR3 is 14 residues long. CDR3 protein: CASSQGSYSYGYTF. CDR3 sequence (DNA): TGTGCCAGCAGCCAAGGGAGTTATTCCTATGGCTACACCTTC.

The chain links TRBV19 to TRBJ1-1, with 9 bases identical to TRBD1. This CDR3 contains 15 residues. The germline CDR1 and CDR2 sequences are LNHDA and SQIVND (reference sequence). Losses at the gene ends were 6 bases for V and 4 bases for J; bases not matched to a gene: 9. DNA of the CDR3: TGTGCCAGTAGGTTCCCCGGGACAGGGCTCACTGAAGCTTTCTTT. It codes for CASRFPGTGLTEAFF. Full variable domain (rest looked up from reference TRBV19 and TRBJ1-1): DGGITQSPKYLFRKEGQNVTLSCEQNLNHDAMYWYRQDPGQGLRLIYYSQIVNDFQKGDIAEGYSVSREKKESFPLTVTSAQKNPTAFYLCASRFPGTGLTEAFFGQGTRLTVV.

CDR3 DNA sequence: TGCAGCGTTGAAGGCGGGAGGGCCGTCGTTACAGATACGCAGTATTTT. It is translated as CSVEGGRAVVTDTQYF. The genes are TRBV29-1 and TRBJ2-3, with 9 bases lining up with TRBD2. Germline V CDR1 and CDR2: SQVTM, ANQGSEA. This CDR3 comprises 16 residues. The trim removed 1 base at V and 3 bases at J, leaving 8 bases unmatched.

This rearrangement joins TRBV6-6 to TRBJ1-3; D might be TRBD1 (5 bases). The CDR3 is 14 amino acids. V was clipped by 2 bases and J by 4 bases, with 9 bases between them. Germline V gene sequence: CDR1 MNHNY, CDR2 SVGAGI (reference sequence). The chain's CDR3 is CASSYGGTGNTIYF. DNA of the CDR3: TGTGCCAGCAGTTACGGAGGGACCGGAAACACCATATATTTT.

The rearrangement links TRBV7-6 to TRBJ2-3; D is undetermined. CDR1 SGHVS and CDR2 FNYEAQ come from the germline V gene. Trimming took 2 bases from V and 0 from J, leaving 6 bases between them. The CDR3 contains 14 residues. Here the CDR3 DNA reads TGTGCCAGCAGCTTAAAAGCTAGCACAGATACGCAGTATTTT. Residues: CASSLKASTDTQYF. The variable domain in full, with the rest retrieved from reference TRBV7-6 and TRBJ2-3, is GAGVSQSPRYKVTKRGQDVALRCDPISGHVSLYWYRQALGQGPEFLTYFNYEAQQDKSGLPNDRFSAERPEGSISTLTIQRTEQRDSAMYRCASSLKASTDTQYFGPGTRLTVL.

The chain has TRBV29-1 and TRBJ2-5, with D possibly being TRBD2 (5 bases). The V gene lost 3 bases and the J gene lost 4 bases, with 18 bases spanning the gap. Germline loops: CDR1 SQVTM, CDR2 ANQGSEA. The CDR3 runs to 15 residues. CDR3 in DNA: TGCAGCGTTGATTTTAACTGGCGGGTCGGAGAGACCCAGTACTTC. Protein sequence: CSVDFNWRVGETQYF.